This TCR beta chain stems from a study of control samples from healthy donors and cancer patients. In germline, CDR1 is SNHLY, CDR2 FYNNEI. The CDR3 runs 15 residues. Unmatched junction bases numbered 9, after V lost 6 bases and J lost 4 bases. Sequencing used immunoSEQ multiplex PCR; TCRdb keeps in-frame clones, though not all of them. This sample's clone table lists some 190,000 clones. The sample consisted of blood. The rearrangement joins TRBV2 to TRBJ2-1, with 7 bases aligning to TRBD2. The TCR originated in a woman in her thirties in good health. The CDR3, as DNA: TGTGCCAGCAGGACTCTAGCGGTCTCTTACAATGAGCAGTTCTTC. This translates into CASRTLAVSYNEQFF. Full variable domain (outside the CDR3, taken from reference TRBV2 and TRBJ2-1): EPEVTQTPSHQVTQMGQEVILRCVPISNHLYFYWYRQILGQKVEFLVSFYNNEISEKSEIFDDQFSVERPDGSNFTLKIRSTKLEDSAMYFCASRTLAVSYNEQFFGPGTRLTVL.